The next 16 T cell receptor beta chains were all read from a single sample in a study of T cell responses to AZD1222 COVID-19 vaccine. Clones were read by immunoSEQ multiplex PCR, and TCRdb kept only the in-frame ones, dropping some. Of under 150,000 clones listed, about 90% are singletons. The sequences come from peripheral blood, collected on day 0 of AZD1222 vaccination. These TCRs come from an adult in good health.

V usage is TRBV7-2 and J usage is TRBJ1-3; the D is unclear. V lost 3 bases and J lost 7, with 13 bases in between. CDR1 is SGHTA, CDR2 FQGNSA, per germline. CDR3 length: 14 amino acids. CDR3 nucleotides: TGTGCCAGCAGCTTCGACGTTCTCGGGAACACCATATATTTT. Encoded protein: CASSFDVLGNTIYF.

The V call is TRBV7-9, the J call TRBJ2-7, with a tentative D call TRBD2 (6 bases). CDR3 length: 15 residues. The V end was cut by 3 bases, the J end by 0 bases, with 12 bases between. In germline, CDR1 is SEHNR, CDR2 FQNEAQ (reference sequence). CDR3 sequence reads: CASSLGTPSSYEQYF. The CDR3 DNA sequence: TGTGCCAGCAGCTTGGGGACTCCCAGCTCCTACGAGCAGTACTTC.

CDR3 in DNA: TGTGCCACCAGTGATCCAATCAACGCGGTTCGGTCCGGGGAGCTGTTTTTT. Amino acid sequence: CATSDPINAVRSGELFF. The genes are TRBV24-1 and TRBJ2-2, with unresolved D. Trimming took off 3 bases at V and 6 bases at J, with 19 bases between the two ends. Germline V gives CDR1 KGHDR, CDR2 SFDVKD. The CDR3 covers 17 residues.

The gene calls are TRBV7-9 and TRBJ1-1, with TRBD1 matching 12 bases. Looked up from germline, CDR1 is SEHNR and CDR2 is FQNEAQ (reference sequence). V dropped 5 bases and J dropped 4; count of bases not matched to a gene: 5. The CDR3 is 15 residues long. The CDR3 sequence: CASSGQGQGATEAFF. The DNA of the CDR3 is TGTGCCAGCAGCGGACAGGGACAGGGGGCCACTGAAGCTTTCTTT.

This clone occurred once. The J gene is TRBJ1-1, the V gene TRBV6-5; 8 bases are shared with TRBD1. V shed 10 bases, J shed 1 base, and the junction held 11 bases outside the gene matches. This CDR3 has 15 amino acids. Looked up from germline, CDR1 is MNHEY and CDR2 is SVGAGI. CDR3 DNA sequence: TGTGCCATCCACAAGGACAGGGAGAAGAACACTGAAGCTTTCTTT. Its translation: CAIHKDREKNTEAFF.

V is TRBV12-5 and J is TRBJ1-2; no clear D gene. This CDR3 has 13 amino acids. Trimming removed 3 bases at V and 6 bases at J, with 11 bases between. CDR1 and CDR2 (germline): LGHNT, FRNRAP. The CDR3 loop is CASGLSMKDGYTF. CDR3 in DNA: TGTGCTAGTGGTTTAAGTATGAAGGATGGCTACACCTTC.

This chain connects TRBV5-1 to TRBJ2-1; the D is unclear. Germline CDR1 SGHRS, CDR2 YFSETQ. This CDR3 contains 13 residues. Trimming stripped 4 bases from V and 8 bases from J, with 13 bases between. CDR3 protein: CASSPDNSDEQFF. The CDR3 bases are TGCGCCAGCAGCCCCGATAACTCCGATGAGCAGTTCTTC.

The chain joins TRBV19 to TRBJ1-3, with unresolved D. Germline CDR1 is LNHDA and CDR2 is SQIVND (reference sequence). The CDR3 loop spans 13 amino acids. The germline V and J ends were trimmed by 6 bases and 2 bases, with 8 bases remaining between them. The CDR3 nucleotides read TGTGCCAGTAGGGTTCGCCCTGGAAACACCATATATTTT. Translation gives CASRVRPGNTIYF.

The CDR3 spells CASSVRDLAGAREQYF. CDR3 nucleotide sequence: TGTGCCAGCAGCGTTCGCGATCTAGCGGGAGCAAGGGAGCAGTACTTC. This rearrangement joins TRBV9 to TRBJ2-7; 10 bases are shared with TRBD2. This CDR3 contains 16 residues. V shed 2 bases, J shed 7 bases, and the junction held 12 bases outside the gene matches. CDR1 SGDLS and CDR2 YYNGEE come from the germline V gene.

The V gene is TRBV5-4, the J gene TRBJ1-1; the D gene is possibly TRBD1 (5 bases). The germline CDR1 and CDR2 sequences are SGHNT and YYREEE (reference sequence). V was cut by 2 bases and J by 3 bases, with 11 bases left in between. This CDR3 is 14 amino acids long. The CDR3 DNA sequence: TGTGCCAGCAGCTTCACTGGAGGGGACACTGAAGCTTTCTTT. Its translation is CASSFTGGDTEAFF. The full variable domain, rest sourced from reference TRBV5-4 and TRBJ1-1, is ETGVTQSPTHLIKTRGQQVTLRCSSQSGHNTVSWYQQALGQGPQFIFQYYREEENGRGNFPPRFSGLQFPNYSSELNVNALELDDSALYLCASSFTGGDTEAFFGQGTRLTVV.

J is TRBJ1-2 and V is TRBV28; maybe TRBD1 (6 bases). Germline V CDR1 and CDR2: MDHEN, SYDVKM. The CDR3 is 16 amino acids. Trimming took off 3 bases at V and 1 base at J, with 15 bases between the two ends. The DNA for the CDR3 is TGTGCCAGCAGTTTCAGGGGAGGGGACCATAACTATGGCTACACCTTC. The encoded protein is CASSFRGGDHNYGYTF.

The V and J genes are TRBV6-5 and TRBJ1-6; D remains ambiguous. CDR1 and CDR2 (germline): MNHEY, SVGAGI. There are 13 residues in the CDR3. V lost 5 bases to trimming and J lost 9 bases, with 11 bases between them. The CDR3 coding sequence is TGTGCCAGCAGTACTCGGCTTTCTTCACCCCTCCACTTT. It specifies CASSTRLSSPLHF.

The genes are TRBV19 and TRBJ2-6; D gene unclear. The germline V gene has CDR1 LNHDA and CDR2 SQIVND (reference sequence). The CDR3 is made up of 14 amino acids. V was trimmed by 5 bases and J by 0 bases, leaving 5 bases between them. The CDR3 sequence: CASSFTSGANVLTF. The CDR3 bases are TGTGCCAGTAGTTTCACCTCTGGGGCCAACGTCCTGACTTTC. Using reference TRBV19 and TRBJ2-6 for the parts outside the CDR3, the full variable domain is DGGITQSPKYLFRKEGQNVTLSCEQNLNHDAMYWYRQDPGQGLRLIYYSQIVNDFQKGDIAEGYSVSREKKESFPLTVTSAQKNPTAFYLCASSFTSGANVLTFGAGSRLTVL.

This clone was picked up one time. This chain connects TRBV4-3 to TRBJ1-5, with 7 bases matching TRBD1. Germline trimming cut 0 bases from V and 2 bases from J; bases unmatched to any gene: 1. This CDR3 is built from 15 residues. Germline CDR1 reads LGHNA; CDR2 reads YSLEER. The CDR3 here is CASSQDDRGNQPQHF. CDR3 in DNA: TGCGCCAGCAGCCAAGACGACAGGGGCAATCAGCCCCAGCATTTT.

The chain employs TRBV7-9 and TRBJ2-1, with no clear D. CDR1 SEHNR and CDR2 FQNEAQ come from the germline V gene (reference sequence). V gave up 1 base and J gave up 6 bases, with 4 bases separating them. This CDR3 spans 12 amino acids. CDR3 DNA: TGTGCCAGCAGCTTAGTATCCAATGAGCAGTTCTTC. Protein sequence: CASSLVSNEQFF.

The chain employs TRBV7-9 and TRBJ1-5; D unresolved. CDR1 SEHNR and CDR2 FQNEAQ come from the germline V gene (reference sequence). This CDR3 comprises 13 residues. The V end was cut by 3 bases, the J end by 7 bases, with 10 bases between. The CDR3 spells CASSLMGSQPQHF. The CDR3 DNA reads TGTGCCAGCAGCTTGATGGGAAGCCAGCCCCAGCATTTT.